The rows below give T cell receptor beta chains drawn from one sample of a study of shared clonotypes between healthy human individuals. TCRdb keeps only in-frame clones here, not all; method: immunoSEQ multiplex PCR. This sample carries about 2.1 million clones, 93% of them seen once, and the ten largest clones take over 1.5%. Sequencing was carried out using naive CD8+ T cells from PBMCs. Receptors originate from a man aged 18 to 30 in good health. Some clones in this sample may be carry-over from other donors' samples. CDR3s include the opening cysteine and the closing phenylalanine or tryptophan. Each record gives: clone size, D gene, CDR3 length, V gene, J gene, CDR3 DNA, CDR3 protein. A D gene is named only where the DNA matches it firmly. Clone size is not always given. Where it is, it says once, few, many or a class for expanded clones.

>-|TRBD1|15|TRBV2|TRBJ2-7
TGTGCCAGCAGATCGGACAGGGCATTAACCTACGAGCAGTACTTC
CASRSDRALTYEQYF
>-|TRBD1|16|TRBV18|TRBJ2-1
TGTGCCAGCTCACCATTGGGGGACAGGGGGCTGGATGAGCAGTTCTTC
CASSPLGDRGLDEQFF
>few|-|13|TRBV19|TRBJ1-1
TGTGCCAGTAGGCAGGGGATGAACACTGAAGCTTTCTTT
CASRQGMNTEAFF
>-|-|13|TRBV27|TRBJ2-3
TGTGCCAGCAGATACGGAAGCACAGATACGCAGTATTTT
CASRYGSTDTQYF
>-|-|17|TRBV29-1|TRBJ2-1
TGCAGCGTTGAAGGCCCCGATCGTTCCCGCTCCTACAATGAGCAGTTCTTC
CSVEGPDRSRSYNEQFF
>-|-|16|TRBV27|TRBJ2-3
TGTGCCAGCAGCACGACTAGGGGGTGGGGCACAGATACGCAGTATTTT
CASSTTRGWGTDTQYF
>-|-|15|TRBV19|TRBJ2-1
TGTGCCAGTAGTATTCGGTCAGGCAGCGGCGATGAGCAGTTCTTC
CASSIRSGSGDEQFF
>-|TRBD1|13|TRBV18|TRBJ2-5
TGTGCCAGCTCACTGGGACAGCAAGAGACCCAGTACTTC
CASSLGQQETQYF
>-|TRBD1|13|TRBV29-1|TRBJ1-2
TGCAGCCCTGAGCTACAGGGGGCGTATGGCTACACCTTC
CSPELQGAYGYTF
>once|-|14|TRBV7-8|TRBJ2-5
TGTGCCAGCAGCTTTCGGGCCTCCCTGGAGACCCAGTACTTC
CASSFRASLETQYF
>-|-|16|TRBV6-1|TRBJ2-7
TGTGCCAGCAGTGACGATACAGGGTCGGGATCCTACGAGCAGTACTTC
CASSDDTGSGSYEQYF
>-|-|11|TRBV29-1|TRBJ1-2
TGCAGCGTTGCGGCAGGGTACGGCTACACCTTC
CSVAAGYGYTF
>-|-|12|TRBV30|TRBJ2-7
TGTGCCTGGAACCGAGGGGACTACGAGCAGTACTTC
CAWNRGDYEQYF
>-|TRBD2|15|TRBV25-1|TRBJ2-7
TGTGCCAGCAGTGGAAGACTAGCGGGGTCTTACGAGCAGTACTTC
CASSGRLAGSYEQYF
>-|TRBD2|15|TRBV9|TRBJ2-1
TGTGCCAGCAGCGGTCTAGCGGGAGGGTTCAATGAGCAGTTCTTC
CASSGLAGGFNEQFF
>-|-|16|TRBV27|TRBJ2-1
TGTGCCAGCAGTTTATTTGGGGGGCTCTCCTACAATGAGCAGTTCTTC
CASSLFGGLSYNEQFF
>-|-|18|TRBV19|TRBJ2-3
TGTGCCAGTAGCCAGACCCGAAGGTGGGCAGGGAGAGAAGATACGCAGTATTTT
CASSQTRRWAGREDTQYF
>-|-|15|TRBV9|TRBJ1-4
TGTGCCAGCAGTGCCTCAGGATCGCCGAATGAAAAACTGTTTTTT
CASSASGSPNEKLFF
>once|-|14|TRBV9|TRBJ2-7
TGTGCCAGCAGCGTAGCTTCTAGCAGCTACGAGCAGTACTTC
CASSVASSSYEQYF
>-|-|14|TRBV28|TRBJ2-7
TGTGCCAGCAAAGCACCGGGGGCGCGGAACGAGCAGTACTTC
CASKAPGARNEQYF
>-|-|10|TRBV27|TRBJ2-7
TGTGCCAGCAGTTTATTCGAGCAGTACTTC
CASSLFEQYF
>-|-|13|TRBV5-1|TRBJ2-7
TGCGCCAGCAGCCCCGCGGTTTCATACGAGCAGTACTTC
CASSPAVSYEQYF
>-|-|13|TRBV10-1|TRBJ2-7
TGCGCCAGCAGCCCGACGGTGGTGGACGAGCAGTACTTC
CASSPTVVDEQYF
>-|-|13|TRBV11-2|TRBJ1-1
TGTGCCAGCAGCTTAGGGCCGCGCACTGAAGCTTTCTTT
CASSLGPRTEAFF
>-|-|15|TRBV6-6|TRBJ2-5
TGTGCCAGCAGTTACGAGGGGCCCGCCCCAGAGACCCAGTACTTC
CASSYEGPAPETQYF
>-|TRBD1|13|TRBV13|TRBJ2-7
TGTGCCAGCAGCTGGGACAGGGGCTACGAGCAGTACTTC
CASSWDRGYEQYF
>-|-|15|TRBV11-2|TRBJ2-3
TGTGCCAGCAGCTTCACTTGGGAGGAAATAGATACGCAGTATTTT
CASSFTWEEIDTQYF
>-|TRBD1|13|TRBV7-3|TRBJ1-1
TGTGCCAGCAGCTTCAGGGGGGCCACTGAAGCTTTCTTT
CASSFRGATEAFF
>-|-|10|TRBV29-1|TRBJ2-1
TGCAGCGTTTTGTACAATGAGCAGTTCTTC
CSVLYNEQFF
>-|-|13|TRBV5-1|TRBJ2-1
TGCGCCAGGGCACCCGAAGGAAACAATGAGCAGTTCTTC
CARAPEGNNEQFF
>-|TRBD1|13|TRBV27|TRBJ2-7
TGTGCCAGCAGAGGTGACAGGGATTACGAGCAGTACTTC
CASRGDRDYEQYF
>-|-|15|TRBV11-2|TRBJ1-2
TGTGCCAGCAGCTTGGGCCCAGGCCAGAGCTATGGCTACACCTTC
CASSLGPGQSYGYTF
>once|-|12|TRBV6-6|TRBJ2-7
TGTGCCAGCAGTTACTCGGAGTACGAGCAGTACTTC
CASSYSEYEQYF
>-|-|14|TRBV7-9|TRBJ1-1
TGTGCCAGCAGCTTATTTGAGGGGAACACTGAAGCTTTCTTT
CASSLFEGNTEAFF
>-|TRBD2|16|TRBV19|TRBJ2-1
TGTGCCAGTAGTATTAATTCGGCGGGAGGGGCCAATGAGCAGTTCTTC
CASSINSAGGANEQFF
>-|-|16|TRBV13|TRBJ1-4
TGTGCCAGCACCTCCAATCGGGGGAGGCCTAATGAAAAACTGTTTTTT
CASTSNRGRPNEKLFF
>-|TRBD1|15|TRBV10-3|TRBJ1-1
TGTGCCATCAGTGTACGAGGACAGGGCGGGGTTGGTGCTTTCTTT
CAISVRGQGGVGAFF
>-|-|14|TRBV5-8|TRBJ2-7
TGTGCCAGCAGCTTGGGAGTGATCACCTACGAGCAGTACTTC
CASSLGVITYEQYF
>-|-|16|TRBV6-5|TRBJ1-5
TGTGCCAGCAGTTACGGGACACCAAATAGCAATCAGCCCCAGCATTTT
CASSYGTPNSNQPQHF
>-|-|14|TRBV7-9|TRBJ2-5
TGTGCCAGCAGCTCCCGGGACAACCAAGAGACCCAGTACTTC
CASSSRDNQETQYF
>-|-|15|TRBV5-4|TRBJ2-7
TGTGCCAGCAGCTTCGGACCCACTCTAACCAACGAGCAGTACTTC
CASSFGPTLTNEQYF
>-|-|14|TRBV7-9|TRBJ1-4
TGTGCCAGCAGGCCTACAGGGTTTAATGAAAAACTGTTTTTT
CASRPTGFNEKLFF
>-|-|13|TRBV9|TRBJ1-1
TGTGCCAGCAGCGGAAAGGGGAGCACTGAAGCTTTCTTT
CASSGKGSTEAFF
>few|-|14|TRBV13|TRBJ1-1
TGTGCCAGCAGCGACGGCGTGCGGGAAGCTGAAGCTTTCTTT
CASSDGVREAEAFF
>-|-|13|TRBV27|TRBJ2-1
TGTGCCAGCAGTTTATCCGGGGGCTTTGGGCAGTTCTTC
CASSLSGGFGQFF
>-|-|14|TRBV27|TRBJ2-1
TGTGCCAGCAGTTTATCGGCAGCATACAATGAGCAGTTCTTC
CASSLSAAYNEQFF
>-|TRBD1|13|TRBV7-9|TRBJ2-7
TGTGCCAGCAGCCTCGGGACAGCCTACGAGCAGTACTTC
CASSLGTAYEQYF
>-|-|14|TRBV7-9|TRBJ2-2
TGTGCCAGCGGCGAACCGGGACCCACCGGGGAGCTGTTTTTT
CASGEPGPTGELFF
>-|TRBD2|19|TRBV9|TRBJ2-1
TGTGCCAGCAGCCCCACCCCCAACGGGCCTAGCGGGAGTCGAGATGAGCAGTTCTTC
CASSPTPNGPSGSRDEQFF
>-|-|15|TRBV27|TRBJ2-2
TGTGCCAGCCATCCAGGACGGACGAACACCGGGGAGCTGTTTTTT
CASHPGRTNTGELFF